The clone carrying this T cell receptor beta chain appeared many times. A second PCR, run for roughly 6 to 11 cycles, used a sample-barcoded 5' primer plus a J-beta primer mix. Each cDNA molecule was tagged by a template-switch adaptor with 12 random nucleotides. TCRdb passed the 5' RACE reads through MiXCR, listing each CDR3 protein once. The repertoire holds some 760,000 distinct CDR3 sequences, with 25% as singletons. The data were taken from a study of blood T cells in healthy people across ages. The germline V gene has CDR1 DFQATT and CDR2 SNEGSKA (reference sequence). The CDR3 loop spans 14 amino acids. These same data were also listed under a study on T cells of mothers and their children.

This TCR derives from a boy aged 5-17 years in good health. V gene TRBV20-1 combines with J gene TRBJ2-2; D might be TRBD2 (7 bases). Sequenced material: blood. This CDR3 reads CPPRGGRNTGELFF. The CDR3 nucleotides read TGCCCACCTAGGGGGGGCAGGAACACCGGGGAGCTGTTTTTT.